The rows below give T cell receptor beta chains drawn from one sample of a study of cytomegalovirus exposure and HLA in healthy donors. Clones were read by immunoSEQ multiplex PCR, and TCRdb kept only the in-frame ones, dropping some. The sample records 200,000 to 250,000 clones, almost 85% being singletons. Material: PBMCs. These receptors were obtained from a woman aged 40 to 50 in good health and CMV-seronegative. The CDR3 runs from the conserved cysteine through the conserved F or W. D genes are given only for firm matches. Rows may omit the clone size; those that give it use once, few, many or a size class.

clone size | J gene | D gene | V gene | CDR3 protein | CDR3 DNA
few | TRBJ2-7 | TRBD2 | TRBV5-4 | CASSLRAGTYEQYF | TGTGCCAGCAGCTTGAGAGCGGGGACCTACGAGCAGTACTTC
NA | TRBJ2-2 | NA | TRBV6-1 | CASSDLTGFGTGELFF | TGTGCCAGCAGTGACCTAACAGGGTTCGGGACCGGGGAGCTGTTTTTT
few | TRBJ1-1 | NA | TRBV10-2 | CASRAGLENTEAFF | TGCGCCAGCAGGGCCGGACTAGAGAACACTGAAGCTTTCTTT
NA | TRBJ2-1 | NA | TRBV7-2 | CASSSATDGGNEQFF | TGTGCCAGCAGCTCAGCGACGGATGGCGGCAATGAGCAGTTCTTC
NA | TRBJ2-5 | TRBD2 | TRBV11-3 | CASSLGTSGQETQYF | TGTGCCAGCAGCTTAGGCACTAGCGGGCAAGAGACCCAGTACTTC
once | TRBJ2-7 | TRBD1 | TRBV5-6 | CASSGTGERSYEQYF | TGTGCCAGCAGCGGGACAGGGGAGCGATCCTACGAGCAGTACTTC
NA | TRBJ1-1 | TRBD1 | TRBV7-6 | CASSLSVKGQLNTEAFF | TGTGCCAGCAGCTTATCCGTGAAGGGACAGCTGAACACTGAAGCTTTCTTT
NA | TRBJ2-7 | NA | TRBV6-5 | CASSLTGSGYEQYF | TGTGCCAGCAGTTTAACAGGGAGTGGGTACGAGCAGTACTTC
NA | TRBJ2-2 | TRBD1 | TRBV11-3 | CASSLTGGTGELFF | TGTGCCAGCAGCTTAACAGGGGGGACCGGGGAGCTGTTTTTT
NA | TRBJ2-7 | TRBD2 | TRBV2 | CASRPRLAVEGPLYEQYF | TGTGCCAGCAGGCCCCGCCTAGCGGTTGAGGGTCCTCTCTACGAGCAGTACTTC
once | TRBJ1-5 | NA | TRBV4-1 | CASSQVWGGEDQPQHF | TGCGCCAGCAGCCAAGTGTGGGGGGGGGAAGATCAGCCCCAGCATTTT
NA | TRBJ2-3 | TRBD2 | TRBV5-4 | CASSAQRGAFTDTQYF | TGTGCCAGCAGCGCACAGCGGGGGGCCTTCACAGATACGCAGTATTTT
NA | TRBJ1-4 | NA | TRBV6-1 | CASSDSSGQNEKLFF | TGTGCCAGCAGTGATTCTTCCGGACAGAATGAAAAACTGTTTTTT
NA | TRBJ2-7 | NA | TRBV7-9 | CASSLEGLGEQYF | TGTGCCAGCAGCTTAGAGGGGCTAGGCGAGCAGTACTTC
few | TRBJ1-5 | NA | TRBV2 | CASSEGGVQPQHF | TGTGCCAGCAGTGAAGGGGGCGTTCAGCCCCAGCATTTT
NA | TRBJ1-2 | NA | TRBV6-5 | CASTEGSRAPGYTF | TGTGCCAGCACAGAAGGGTCCAGGGCGCCCGGCTACACCTTC